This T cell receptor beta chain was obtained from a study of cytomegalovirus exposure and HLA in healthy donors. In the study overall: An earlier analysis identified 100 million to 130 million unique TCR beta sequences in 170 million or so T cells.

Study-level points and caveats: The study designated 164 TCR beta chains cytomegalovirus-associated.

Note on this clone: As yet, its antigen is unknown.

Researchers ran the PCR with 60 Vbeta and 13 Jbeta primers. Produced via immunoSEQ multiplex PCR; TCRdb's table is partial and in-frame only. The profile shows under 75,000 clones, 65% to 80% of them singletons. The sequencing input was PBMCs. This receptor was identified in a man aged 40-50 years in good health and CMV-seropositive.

CDR3 amino acids: CAAHRAFNSGNTIYF. The DNA for the CDR3 is TGTGCCGCCCACAGGGCCTTCAACTCTGGAAACACCATATATTTT. The rearrangement links TRBV6-1 to TRBJ1-3, with D maybe TRBD1 (6 bases). Germline assignment: CDR1 MNHNS and CDR2 SASEGT. The CDR3 length is 15 residues. Trimming shortened V by 11 bases and J by 0 bases, and 17 bases separated the two germline ends.